This TCR beta chain was captured in a study of blood T cell repertoires in COVID-19 (TCRdb year 2020). Describing the broader study: The collaborator samples originated in the United States, Italy and Spain and spanned the acute and convalescent phases of COVID-19. Subjects who had been exposed to COVID-19, were actively infected with it, or had recovered from it provided the deeply sampled blood TCRbeta repertoires that made up the dataset. The repertoires were made available in a free public database intended to serve as a resource for research on the immune response to SARS-CoV-2. The material from the prospective study consisted of cDNA or gDNA derived from T cells, B-cell-depleted T cells, or PBMCs. A de-identified subject ID, COVID-19 status, age in years and sex were almost always included in the sample metadata. Where available, HLA class I and class II types were obtained from metadata supplied by the sample provider rather than from assay-based typing. The samples were drawn from two sources: the first 160 participants of the ongoing ImmuneRACE study, and approximately 1,300 subjects contributed by 6 global collaborators. What the work shows at the level of the full study, not this receptor alone: How much clinical and demographic metadata was included differed by source and by participant, and the metadata was provided uncurated.

One collaborating source in Seattle enrolled patients during active infection and followed them longitudinally through the course of disease. Whole blood was collected in K2EDTA tubes by collaborating institutions according to the institutions' own protocols. For TCRbeta analysis, collaborator samples were shipped as frozen whole blood, as isolated PBMCs, or as DNA extracted from either sample type. V is cut by 9 bases and J by 4 bases, and the space between the germline ends is 13 bases. Including cysteine and phenylalanine, the CDR3 has 12 amino acids. Just the 36-base CDR3 DNA is kept, in frame starting at base 1. The germline V gene yields MNHEY for CDR1 and SVGAGI for CDR2. In the case of this clone: Which antigen it targets is not known. Base qualities are not provided; no much larger clone lies one nucleotide away.

The immunoSEQ Assay, a bias-controlled multiplex PCR, was used to amplify TCRbeta CDR3 regions from genomic DNA. For the original study's pipeline: The number of nucleated cells in each sample was estimated by amplification of reference gene primers within the assay. To quantify the absolute abundance of each unique TCRbeta CDR3 rearrangement, sequence reads were collapsed and filtered. For each sample, productive Simpson clonality was calculated as the square root of Simpson's diversity index over productive rearrangements. TCRdb retrieved this table from immuneACCESS and kept in-frame rearrangements only. Not all clones are present; in checked studies, unresolved V genes account for under half, and no reason is known for the remainder. V, J and clone size reflect that table, while D and trimming were determined from the DNA. This sample lists roughly 60,000 clones; roughly four fifths were detected once. The ten largest clones represent roughly 10% of the sample.

Sequencing input: peripheral blood. The chain is encoded by TRBV6-5 joined to TRBJ2-7; the D gene identity is not certain. The clonotype was recovered from a man aged 45-60 years with COVID-19, enrolled during active disease. This receptor has the CDR3 CASSNSVYEQYF. In nucleotide form, the sequence is TGTGCCAGTAGTAATAGTGTTTACGAGCAGTACTTC.